This entry lists 5 T cell receptor beta chains sequenced from one sample in a study of T cell changes during pregnancy in multiple sclerosis. Profiled with immunoSEQ multiplex PCR; TCRdb holds only in-frame clones, not every one. The sample contains about 68,000 clones, roughly nine tenths of which appear only once. Sequencing was performed on peripheral blood, taken in the second trimester of pregnancy. These receptors all come from a female donor with multiple sclerosis, enrolled in a pregnancy study.

V and J are TRBV19 and TRBJ1-1; 10 bases fit TRBD1. This CDR3 contains 17 residues. Germline V gene lookup returns CDR1 LNHDA and CDR2 SQIVND (reference sequence). V lost 3 bases and J lost 3; bases outside the gene matches: 10. Here the CDR3 DNA reads TGTGCCAGTAGTATGCTATCGGGGACAGGGGTGCACACTGAAGCTTTCTTT. It yields the protein CASSMLSGTGVHTEAFF.

This chain joins TRBV29-1 and TRBJ1-1; TRBD1 matches 7 bases. This CDR3 is 12 amino acids long. Germline V CDR1 and CDR2: SQVTM, ANQGSEA. V shed 4 bases, J shed 3 bases, and the junction held 2 bases outside the gene matches. Written as DNA, the CDR3 is TGCAGCGTTGGTACAGGGGACACTGAAGCTTTCTTT. Its translation: CSVGTGDTEAFF.

The chain couples TRBV19 to TRBJ1-4, with 8 bases identical to TRBD1. The CDR3 is 15 residues long. With 10 bases clipped from V and 4 bases from J, the junction kept 11 bases outside the gene matches. Germline V gene sequence: CDR1 LNHDA, CDR2 SQIVND (reference sequence). The CDR3 loop is CATVENDRGNEKLFF. In nucleotides, the CDR3 is TGTGCCACCGTTGAAAACGACAGGGGTAATGAAAAACTGTTTTTT.

The gene calls are TRBV6-1 and TRBJ1-2; D is possibly TRBD1 (5 bases). The CDR3 has 13 residues. Germline V gene sequence: CDR1 MNHNS, CDR2 SASEGT. V gave up 8 bases and J gave up 10 bases, with 20 bases separating them. The CDR3 DNA follows: TGTGCCAGCGGCCCTCCCACAGGTTTTTACTACACCTTC. Translated: CASGPPTGFYYTF.

The V gene is TRBV7-2, the J gene TRBJ2-3; 11 bases line up with TRBD2. The CDR3 covers 16 residues. The germline gives CDR1 SGHTA, CDR2 FQGNSA. The ends lost 6 bases at V and 1 base at J; junction bases unmatched: 6. DNA of the CDR3: TGTGCCAGCAGTCCGACTAGCGGGGTCCGCACAGATACGCAGTATTTT. It yields the protein CASSPTSGVRTDTQYF.